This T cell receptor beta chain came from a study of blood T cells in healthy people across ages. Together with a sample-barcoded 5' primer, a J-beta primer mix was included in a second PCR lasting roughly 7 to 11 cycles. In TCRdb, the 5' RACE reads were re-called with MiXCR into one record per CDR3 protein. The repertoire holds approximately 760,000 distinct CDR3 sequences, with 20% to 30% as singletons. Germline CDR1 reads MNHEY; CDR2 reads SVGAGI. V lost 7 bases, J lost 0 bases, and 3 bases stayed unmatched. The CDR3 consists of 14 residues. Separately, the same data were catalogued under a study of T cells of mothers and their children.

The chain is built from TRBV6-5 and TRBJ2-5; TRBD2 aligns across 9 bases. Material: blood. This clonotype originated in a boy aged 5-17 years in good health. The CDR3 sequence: CASKRGAYQETQYF. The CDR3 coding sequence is TGTGCCAGCAAGCGGGGGGCGTACCAAGAGACCCAGTACTTC.